The present T cell receptor (beta chain) was sequenced within a study of cytotoxic CD8 clonotypes in ibrutinib-treated CLL. Study background: Mean per-sample yields comprised about 280,000 productive templates and approximately 97,000 productive rearrangements.

CDR1 and CDR2 (germline): MNHEY, SMNVEV (reference sequence). The CDR3 runs to 13 residues. V shed 5 bases, J shed 7 bases, and the junction held 7 bases outside the gene matches. Genomic DNA in a quantity of about 2.1 micrograms was derived from cryopreserved PBMCs for TCR beta libraries. Study results and caveats: Clonality climbed at ibrutinib response, then dropped toward baseline at progression. Few clonotypes were public, and these shrank or held steady under treatment.

About this clone: Its target is not known.

Data came from immunoSEQ multiplex PCR; TCRdb stores just in-frame clones and leaves some out. The sample contains approximately 50,000 clones, 50% to 60% of which appear only once. The V and J genes are TRBV27 and TRBJ1-1, with 7 bases aligning to TRBD1. The sample here was PBMCs, taken at disease progression, from a patient treated with ibrutinib. The sequence was collected from a human donor with chronic lymphocytic leukemia. The CDR3 DNA reads TGTGCCAGCAGTCCCAGGGGGATGGATGAAGCTTTCTTT. It encodes CASSPRGMDEAFF.